The rows below give T cell receptor beta chains drawn from one sample of a study of shared clonotypes between healthy human individuals. Sequenced by immunoSEQ multiplex PCR; TCRdb stores in-frame clones only, minus some. The sample records about a million clones, around three quarters being singletons. The sequenced material came from memory CD4+ T cells from PBMCs. The receptors derive from a young man in good health. Some clones in this sample may be carry-over from other donors' samples. Each CDR3 is given with its conserved first and last residue. A D gene is named only where the DNA matches it firmly. The size entry is marked missing in some rows and otherwise reads once, few, many or a size class.

>14|TRBJ2-3|-|TRBV18|few
TGTGCCAGCTCACTCAATTCAGCGACAGATACGCAGTATTTT
CASSLNSATDTQYF
>15|TRBJ1-1|-|TRBV5-6|-
TGTGCCAGCAGCTTTGGGGTCTCTCTGAACACTGAAGCTTTCTTT
CASSFGVSLNTEAFF
>18|TRBJ1-5|-|TRBV7-2|-
TGTGCCAGCAGCCAACTTCCGGCTATTGGGGTGAGCAATCAGCCCCAGCATTTT
CASSQLPAIGVSNQPQHF
>15|TRBJ1-2|-|TRBV18|-
TGTGCCAGCTCACCACTTCGTTCTCTTCAGGATGGCTACACCTTC
CASSPLRSLQDGYTF
>15|TRBJ1-1|-|TRBV19|-
TGTGCCAGTAGTATAAGGAGTATGCCGGGCCTTGAAGCTTTCTTT
CASSIRSMPGLEAFF
>16|TRBJ2-1|TRBD2|TRBV9|-
TGTGCCAGCAGCGTAGGACTAGCGGGAGTTTACAATGAGCAGTTCTTC
CASSVGLAGVYNEQFF
>16|TRBJ1-5|TRBD1|TRBV15|-
TGTGCCACCAGCAGAGGGACAGGGGACGTTGCTCAGCCCCAGCATTTT
CATSRGTGDVAQPQHF
>15|TRBJ2-4|-|TRBV5-1|-
TGCGCCAGCAGCGAGAATACTGGGTCCGACGGGGTTCAGTACTTC
CASSENTGSDGVQYF
>12|TRBJ1-4|-|TRBV30|-
TGTGCCTGGAGGACAGACAGTGAAAAACTGTTTTTT
CAWRTDSEKLFF
>14|TRBJ2-2|-|TRBV18|-
TGTGCCAGCTCACCATTATCGGGTGCCGGGGAGCTGTTTTTT
CASSPLSGAGELFF
>17|TRBJ2-6|TRBD2|TRBV18|-
TGTGCCAGCTCACCGGGACTAGCGGGAGGTGGGGCCAACGTCCTGACTTTC
CASSPGLAGGGANVLTF
>15|TRBJ1-2|-|TRBV19|-
TGTGCCAGTAGTAGAGCATTCTCTTCCCTCTATGGCTACACCTTC
CASSRAFSSLYGYTF
>15|TRBJ2-3|-|TRBV5-1|many
TGCGCCAGCAGCTTCGGACTCATAGGGGGAGATACGCAGTATTTT
CASSFGLIGGDTQYF
>15|TRBJ2-7|-|TRBV4-2|-
TGTGCCAGCAGCCAGGGGACCCGAGACTCCTACGAGCAGTACTTC
CASSQGTRDSYEQYF
>16|TRBJ2-7|TRBD1|TRBV6-6|few
TGTGCCAGCAGTCAACTTAGGCCGGGACAGGGCTACGAGCAGTACTTC
CASSQLRPGQGYEQYF
>13|TRBJ2-3|TRBD1|TRBV19|few
TGTGCCAGTAGGGGACAGGGTGCAGATACGCAGTATTTT
CASRGQGADTQYF
>16|TRBJ2-7|-|TRBV21-1|once
TGTGCCAGCAGCAAACCTCGGACTGTTAGCTCCTACGAGCAGTACTTC
CASSKPRTVSSYEQYF
>15|TRBJ1-6|TRBD1|TRBV9|-
TGTGCCAGCAGCGCCTGGACAGGGGTAGGTTCACCCCTCCACTTT
CASSAWTGVGSPLHF
>14|TRBJ2-3|-|TRBV29-1|few
TGCAGCGTTGCGGCTGGTTTTCCCACAGATACGCAGTATTTT
CSVAAGFPTDTQYF
>15|TRBJ1-1|-|TRBV28|-
TGTGCCAGCAGTTTAGCTAGGTTAGGCGCCACTGAAGCTTTCTTT
CASSLARLGATEAFF
>16|TRBJ1-3|TRBD1|TRBV18|-
TGTGCCAGCTCACCTTCGACAGGGCACTCTGGAAACACCATATATTTT
CASSPSTGHSGNTIYF
>16|TRBJ2-2|-|TRBV7-3|once
TGTGCCAGCAGCCTAGGACCGATTGATAACACCGGGGAGCTGTTTTTT
CASSLGPIDNTGELFF
>13|TRBJ2-4|TRBD2|TRBV7-2|many
TGTGCCAGCAGCCCCGAAGGGAGGGACATTCAGTACTTC
CASSPEGRDIQYF
>17|TRBJ2-2|TRBD1|TRBV18|few
TGTGCCAGCTCACTACAAAACCCCGCGACAGGGGCCGGGGAGCTGTTTTTT
CASSLQNPATGAGELFF
>17|TRBJ1-3|TRBD1|TRBV2|-
TGTGCCAGCAGTGAATGGGCAGGGGGCTCCTCCGGAAACACCATATATTTT
CASSEWAGGSSGNTIYF
>14|TRBJ2-3|-|TRBV29-1|-
TGCAGCGTTGATTCCCGGGACGCTGGGGATACGCAGTATTTT
CSVDSRDAGDTQYF
>13|TRBJ2-1|-|TRBV5-4|once
TGTGCCAGCAGCGTCCCTCGGGGCAATGAGCAGTTCTTC
CASSVPRGNEQFF
>16|TRBJ2-3|-|TRBV28|-
TGTGCCAGCAGTTTATACGGCGGGGCTAGCACAGATACGCAGTATTTT
CASSLYGGASTDTQYF
>16|TRBJ2-3|TRBD2|TRBV7-2|-
TGTGCCAGCAGCTTAGCTGGGACTAGGGGCACAGATACGCAGTATTTT
CASSLAGTRGTDTQYF
>14|TRBJ2-7|-|TRBV11-3|-
TGTGCCAGCAGCCCCGCCGCCATTTCCTACGAGCAGTACTTC
CASSPAAISYEQYF
>16|TRBJ2-3|TRBD2|TRBV25-1|-
TGTGCCAGCAGTTTAGGACTAGGCCAAAGCACAGATACGCAGTATTTT
CASSLGLGQSTDTQYF
>12|TRBJ2-4|-|TRBV27|-
TGTGCCAGCAGCATTGGGGGGGGCGTTCAGTACTTC
CASSIGGGVQYF
>14|TRBJ2-1|-|TRBV7-9|-
TGTGCCAGCAGCTTAGGCGAAAGGCCCAATGAGCAGTTCTTC
CASSLGERPNEQFF
>15|TRBJ2-1|TRBD1|TRBV5-1|-
TGCGCCAGCAGCCCCCAGGGGGCTTCCTACAATGAGCAGTTCTTC
CASSPQGASYNEQFF
>13|TRBJ1-1|TRBD1|TRBV7-3|-
TGTGCCAGCAGCCGACAGGGGGTCACTGAAGCTTTCTTT
CASSRQGVTEAFF
>15|TRBJ1-4|-|TRBV11-2|-
TGTGCCAGCAGCTCCCCGGGAGTGGGAAAGGAAAAACTGTTTTTT
CASSSPGVGKEKLFF
>13|TRBJ2-7|TRBD1|TRBV5-3|-
TGTGCCAGGTGGACCGGACAGGGCAACGAGCAGTACTTC
CARWTGQGNEQYF
>15|TRBJ2-7|-|TRBV7-2|-
TGTGCCAGCAGCCCCGCCGGGACGCGAGCCTACGAGCAGTACTTC
CASSPAGTRAYEQYF
>14|TRBJ1-1|-|TRBV9|few
TGTGCCAGCAGCGTAGCTTTTGATGGGACTGAAGCTTTCTTT
CASSVAFDGTEAFF
>17|TRBJ1-1|-|TRBV21-1|few
TGTGCCAGCAGCAAAGCTGTAAAGGGACTAATTTACACTGAAGCTTTCTTT
CASSKAVKGLIYTEAFF
>17|TRBJ2-1|TRBD2|TRBV7-9|few
TGTGCCAGCAGCCCCAAAAGGCGACTAGCGGAATACAATGAGCAGTTCTTC
CASSPKRRLAEYNEQFF
>14|TRBJ1-2|-|TRBV28|-
TGTGCCAGCAGTGGGGGGACGGGGTTCGGTGGCTACACCTTC
CASSGGTGFGGYTF
>14|TRBJ2-7|-|TRBV28|-
TGTGCCAGCAGTTCAGGGTCCCTCTCCTACGAGCAGTACTTC
CASSSGSLSYEQYF
>11|TRBJ2-1|-|TRBV28|-
TGTGCCAGCACCACCGAGGCGGGGCAGTTCTTC
CASTTEAGQFF
>15|TRBJ2-1|TRBD2|TRBV11-3|-
TGTGCCAGCAGCGTGCGGGGCGGGAGTAGCAATGAGCAGTTCTTC
CASSVRGGSSNEQFF
>15|TRBJ2-1|TRBD2|TRBV5-1|once
TGCGCCAGCAGCTTGGAGCGGGGCTCCTACAATGAGCAGTTCTTC
CASSLERGSYNEQFF
>14|TRBJ2-7|-|TRBV2|-
TGTGCCAGCAGTGTAAGGACCAGGGCCCACGAGCAGTACTTC
CASSVRTRAHEQYF
>14|TRBJ2-2|-|TRBV9|-
TGTGCCAGCAGCGTAGGGCAAAACACCGGGGAGCTGTTTTTT
CASSVGQNTGELFF
>16|TRBJ1-5|-|TRBV4-1|-
TGCGCCAGCAGCCAAGAGGCCGCCCAGGGGTGGTGGCCCCAGCATTTT
CASSQEAAQGWWPQHF
>13|TRBJ2-7|-|TRBV7-9|-
TGTGCCAGCAGCCTCGACTACCCAGGCGAGCAGTACTTC
CASSLDYPGEQYF
>18|TRBJ2-5|TRBD1|TRBV6-1|few
TGTGCCAGCAGTGACCCGACAGGGGGGCGGCTTCGGCAAGAGACCCAGTACTTC
CASSDPTGGRLRQETQYF
>12|TRBJ1-2|-|TRBV2|few
TGTGCCAGCAGGCCAGGGAACTATGGCTACACCTTC
CASRPGNYGYTF
>13|TRBJ1-2|TRBD1|TRBV7-9|-
TGTGCCAGCAGCTTCACAGGGGAAAGAGGCTACACCTTC
CASSFTGERGYTF
>14|TRBJ1-2|-|TRBV5-4|-
TGTGCCAGCAGCTTGACATCAGCTAACTATGGCTACACCTTC
CASSLTSANYGYTF
>16|TRBJ2-7|TRBD2|TRBV7-9|-
TGTGCCAGCAGCCCCAAAACGGGACTAGCAGATGACGAGCAGTACTTC
CASSPKTGLADDEQYF